What follows describes a single TCR beta chain. Which antigen it targets is not known. The input lacks base qualities; no much larger clone sits a single base away. This record belongs to a study of blood T cell repertoires in COVID-19 (dated by TCRdb to about 2020). The study in broad terms: The collaborator samples originated in the United States, Italy and Spain and spanned the acute and convalescent phases of COVID-19. Deeply sampled blood TCRbeta repertoires from subjects exposed to, actively infected with, or recovered from COVID-19 were included in the dataset. The repertoires were released in a freely available public database intended as a resource for research on the immune response to SARS-CoV-2. Where available, HLA class I and class II types were taken from metadata supplied by the sample provider and were not determined by assay-based typing. Nearly every sample came with metadata listing a de-identified subject ID, COVID-19 status, age in years and sex. The material from the prospective study consisted of cDNA or gDNA derived from T cells, B-cell-depleted T cells, or PBMCs. Samples came from the ongoing ImmuneRACE study (first 160 participants) plus 1,254 subjects from 6 global collaborators.

Findings and caveats that apply to the study as a whole: The amount of clinical and demographic metadata varied by source and participant and was provided uncurated.

In Seattle, one collaborating source enrolled patients while the infection was active and tracked those patients longitudinally over the course of disease. The collaborating institutions used their own protocols to collect whole blood in K2EDTA tubes. For TCRbeta analysis, collaborator samples were shipped as frozen whole blood, as isolated PBMCs, or as DNA extracted from either sample type. TCRbeta CDR3 regions were amplified from genomic DNA by means of the immunoSEQ Assay, a bias-controlled multiplex PCR. Per the source publication's procedure: Within the assay, amplification of reference gene primers was used to estimate how many nucleated cells each sample contained. Sequence reads were collapsed and filtered to measure the absolute abundance of every unique TCRbeta CDR3 rearrangement. For each sample, productive Simpson clonality was calculated as the square root of Simpson's diversity index over productive rearrangements. TCRdb's version of the immuneACCESS table is confined to in-frame rearrangements and falls short of the full clone set. An unresolved V gene accounts for under half of the shortfall where checked; the remainder is of unknown origin. Clone size and the V and J calls come from that table; the DNA yielded D and trimming. This sample holds hundreds of thousands of clones; 86% were observed only once. The ten top clones hold approximately 5.5% of the sample.

In the germline V gene, CDR1 corresponds to SGHRS and CDR2 to YFSETQ. The junction shows trimming of 2 bases on V and 7 bases on J, plus 18 bases between the germline ends. Including cysteine and phenylalanine, the CDR3 has 15 amino acids. The read is trimmed to its CDR3 DNA, 45 bases read in frame from base 1. The V and J segments used are TRBV5-1 and TRBJ1-1, and possibly TRBD1, on 5 matching bases. Specimen: peripheral blood. The sequence derives from a woman older than 75 with COVID-19, enrolled during active disease. Here is the DNA: TGCGCCAGCAGCTTCCTACTTCAGGGTAGGGGTGAAGCTTTCTTT. This is translated as CASSFLLQGRGEAFF.